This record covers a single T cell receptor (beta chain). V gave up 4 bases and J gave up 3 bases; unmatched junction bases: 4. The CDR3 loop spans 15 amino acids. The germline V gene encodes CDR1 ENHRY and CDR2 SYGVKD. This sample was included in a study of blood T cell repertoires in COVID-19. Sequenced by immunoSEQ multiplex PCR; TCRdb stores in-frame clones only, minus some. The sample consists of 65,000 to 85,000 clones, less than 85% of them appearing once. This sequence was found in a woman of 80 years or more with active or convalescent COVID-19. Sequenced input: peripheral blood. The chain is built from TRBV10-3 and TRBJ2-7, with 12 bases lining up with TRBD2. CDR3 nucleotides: TGTGCCATCAGTGGACTAGCGGGAGTTGTCTACGAGCAGTACTTC. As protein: CAISGLAGVVYEQYF.